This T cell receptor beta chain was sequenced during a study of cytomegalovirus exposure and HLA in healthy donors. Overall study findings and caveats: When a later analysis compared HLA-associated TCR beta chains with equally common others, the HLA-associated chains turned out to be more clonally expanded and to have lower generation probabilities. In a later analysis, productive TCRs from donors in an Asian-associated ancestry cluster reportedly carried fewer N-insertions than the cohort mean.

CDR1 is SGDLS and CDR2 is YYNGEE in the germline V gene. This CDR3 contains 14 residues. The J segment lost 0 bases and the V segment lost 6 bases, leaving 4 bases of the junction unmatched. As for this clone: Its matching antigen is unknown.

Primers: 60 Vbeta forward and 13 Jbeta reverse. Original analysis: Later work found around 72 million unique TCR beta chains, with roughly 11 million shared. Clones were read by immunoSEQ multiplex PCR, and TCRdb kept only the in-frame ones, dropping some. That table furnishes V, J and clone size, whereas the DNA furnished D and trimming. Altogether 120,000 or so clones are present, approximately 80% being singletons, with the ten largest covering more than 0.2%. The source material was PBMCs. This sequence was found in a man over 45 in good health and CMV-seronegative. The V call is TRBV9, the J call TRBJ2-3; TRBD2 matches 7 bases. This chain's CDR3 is CASNGGTSTDTQYF. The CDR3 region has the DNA TGTGCCAGCAACGGGGGGACTAGCACAGATACGCAGTATTTT.